The rows below give T cell receptor beta chains drawn from one sample of a study of T cell clones after liver transplantation. Some clones are missing from TCRdb's copy, which holds only in-frame ones; the method was immunoSEQ multiplex PCR. The table includes more than 95,000 clones, about 86% detected once. Sample: CD4+ T cells from blood, taken approximately 50 months after liver transplant. The receptors shown here come from a human patient who received a liver transplant. T cells may partly derive from the graft donor. CDR3s include the opening cysteine and the closing phenylalanine or tryptophan. D genes are given only for firm matches. Size is stated for part of the rows, as once, few or many counts, or as a class when the clone is expanded.

>.|TRBJ2-5|.|TRBV18
TGTGCCACCTCAAATATCGACGGCCTACTAGAGACCCAGTACTTC
CATSNIDGLLETQYF
>.|TRBJ1-1|.|TRBV18
TGTGCCAGCTCACCAGCGGCAGGCGGGGACACTGAAGCTTTCTTT
CASSPAAGGDTEAFF
>.|TRBJ2-1|TRBD2|TRBV7-9
TGTGCCAGCAGCTTAGTAGGGCTAGCGGGAGTCACTGCCTACAATGAGCAGTTCTTC
CASSLVGLAGVTAYNEQFF
>.|TRBJ1-4|TRBD1|TRBV2
TGTGCCAGCAGCACGACAGGGGCCCCCGGAGGAAAACTGTTTTTT
CASSTTGAPGGKLFF
>few|TRBJ1-2|TRBD1|TRBV5-5
TGTGCCAGCAGCTTTCTGGCAGGGGGATATGGCTACACCTTC
CASSFLAGGYGYTF
>.|TRBJ2-5|TRBD2|TRBV28
TGTGCCAGCAGTTCTCCCGCTAGCGGGAAGACCCAGTACTTC
CASSSPASGKTQYF
>.|TRBJ1-5|.|TRBV6-5
TGTGCCAGCAGTTACTCGTTGTCCCCTAATCAGCCCCAGCATTTT
CASSYSLSPNQPQHF
>.|TRBJ2-1|.|TRBV9
TGTGCCAGCAGCGTAGGGGCCCGGGCAAGTGATGAGCAGTTCTTC
CASSVGARASDEQFF
>.|TRBJ1-1|.|TRBV9
TGTGCCAGCAGCTCCGGGGCAGGGGTGCTGACTGAAGCTTTCTTT
CASSSGAGVLTEAFF
>.|TRBJ2-1|.|TRBV7-2
TGTGCCAGCAGCCCCCGACAGATCTCCTACAATGAGCAGTTCTTC
CASSPRQISYNEQFF
>few|TRBJ1-1|TRBD1|TRBV7-2
TGTGCCAGCAGCTTGGACAGGGCTTTTGAAGCTTTCTTT
CASSLDRAFEAFF
>once|TRBJ2-1|TRBD2|TRBV2
TGTGCCAGCAAGTCCGAGCTAGCGGGATGGAAAAATGAGCAGTTCTTC
CASKSELAGWKNEQFF
>.|TRBJ1-5|TRBD1|TRBV27
TGTGCCAGCAGTTTATCGTATGGGACAGGGAACAATCAGCCCCAGCATTTT
CASSLSYGTGNNQPQHF
>.|TRBJ2-7|TRBD2|TRBV5-1
TGCGCCAGCGGGCGGGGGGACTACGAGCAGTACTTC
CASGRGDYEQYF
>few|TRBJ2-1|.|TRBV4-3
TGCGCCAGCAGCCAAATTGACTCACTCGCTGTCAATGAGCAGTTCTTC
CASSQIDSLAVNEQFF
>.|TRBJ2-7|TRBD2|TRBV4-2
TGTGCCAGCAGCCAAGGGGGGGGCTCCTACGAGCAGTACTTC
CASSQGGGSYEQYF